The 30 T cell receptor beta chains below were found in one sample sequenced in a study of T cells in localized non-small cell lung cancer. Measured with immunoSEQ multiplex PCR; TCRdb has only the in-frame clones, and not every one. The sample consists of about 46,000 clones, under 90% of them appearing once. Here the sequenced sample was peripheral blood mononuclear cells, taken before any cancer treatment. All receptors derive from a man aged 35-69 years with stage III lung adenocarcinoma.

The chain uses TRBV6-1 and TRBJ2-7; D may match TRBD1 or TRBD2 (5 bases each). The length of the CDR3 is 15 residues. Trimming took off 6 bases at V and 0 bases at J, with 15 bases between the two ends. The germline V gene encodes CDR1 MNHNS and CDR2 SASEGT. CDR3 loop: CASRLGRASSYEQYF. The CDR3 coding sequence is TGTGCCAGCAGACTGGGACGGGCAAGCTCCTACGAGCAGTACTTC.

J is TRBJ2-5 and V is TRBV18; TRBD1 agrees at 7 bases. Germline V gene data show CDR1 as KGHSH and CDR2 as LQKENI. V trimming: 2 bases; J trimming: 5 bases; junction bases outside the gene matches: 11. The CDR3 runs to 16 residues. In DNA, the CDR3 is TGTGCCAGCTCACCAGCGCTCGAACAGGGGTGGGAGACCCAGTACTTC. This codes for CASSPALEQGWETQYF.

CDR3 bases: TGTGCCAGCAGCCCTAGGGTCACAGATACGCAGTATTTT. This sequence encodes CASSPRVTDTQYF. V is TRBV7-7 and J is TRBJ2-3; unclear D gene. CDR3 length equals 13 residues. Germline CDR1 reads SSHAT; CDR2 reads FNYEAQ (reference sequence). Trimming cost V 5 bases and J 2 bases, with 8 bases left between them.

This CDR3 is CASSFSTGPRPREQYF. The CDR3 DNA follows: TGTGCCAGCAGTTTCTCGACAGGGCCGCGGCCTCGAGAGCAGTACTTC. The rearrangement uses TRBV6-5 and TRBJ2-7; 7 bases match TRBD1. This CDR3 is built from 16 residues. Germline values: CDR1 MNHEY, CDR2 SVGAGI. J gave up 7 bases and V 4 bases, and 16 bases lay outside the gene matches.

This chain links TRBV6-7 with TRBJ2-2; TRBD2 matches at 8 bases. TRBV6-7 is flagged as an ORF with uncertain function. V lost 1 base and J lost 8; bases outside the gene matches: 9. This CDR3 comprises 16 residues. The CDR3 sequence: CASSYCRGTSSGELFF. The DNA of the CDR3 is TGTGCCAGCAGTTACTGTAGGGGGACTAGTTCTGGGGAGCTGTTTTTT.

This clone is a singleton in its sample. The chain carries TRBV19 and TRBJ2-1; D might be TRBD2 (7 bases). Per germline, CDR1 LNHDA and CDR2 SQIVND (reference sequence). This CDR3 is 14 amino acids long. Deletions cut 5 bases from V and 10 bases from J, with 18 bases between. CDR3 amino acids: CASSWSGGAGEQFF. CDR3 nucleotides: TGTGCCAGTAGTTGGTCTGGGGGGGCGGGAGAGCAGTTCTTC.

V gene TRBV5-6 combines with J gene TRBJ1-3, with D unresolved. CDR3 size: 15 residues. The V and J ends lost 4 bases and 0 bases respectively, with 11 bases between them. CDR1 is SGHDT, CDR2 YYEEEE, per germline. The CDR3 DNA is TGTGCCAGCAGCCATGCGCCAGGCTCTGGAAACACCATATATTTT. It specifies CASSHAPGSGNTIYF.

This clone is labeled medium-sized. The V and J genes are TRBV6-4 and TRBJ2-5, with D maybe TRBD1 (5 bases). CDR1 is MRHNA and CDR2 is SNTAGT in the germline V gene. V was pared by 6 bases and J by 2 bases, with 16 bases between. The CDR3 spans 15 residues. This chain's CDR3 is CASRARAPGQETQYF. The CDR3 coding sequence is TGTGCCAGCAGGGCAAGGGCTCCAGGGCAAGAGACCCAGTACTTC.

This clone was seen more than once but under ten times. The genes are TRBV27 and TRBJ2-1, with D tentatively TRBD2 (5 bases). Germline CDR1 is MNHEY and CDR2 is SMNVEV (reference sequence). This CDR3 region has 11 residues. Deletions cut 5 bases from V and 6 bases from J, with 5 bases between. The CDR3 loop is CASSEGNEQFF. The CDR3 DNA is TGTGCCAGCAGTGAGGGCAATGAGCAGTTCTTC.

This clone was found a few times. The rearrangement links TRBV11-3 to TRBJ1-2; 7 nucleotides line up with TRBD1. The germline CDR1 and CDR2 sequences are SGHNT and YENEEA. The junction had 11 bases not matched to a gene; V was cut back by 5 bases and J by 11 bases. There are 13 residues in the CDR3. The chain's CDR3 is CASSRQGGDEYTF. In nucleotides, the CDR3 is TGTGCCAGCAGCCGACAGGGAGGAGACGAGTACACCTTC.

This clone was detected only once. Here the CDR3 DNA reads TGTGCCACCAGCAGAGTTGTCGGTGCAACTAATGAAAAACTGTTTTTT. Translated: CATSRVVGATNEKLFF. The chain couples TRBV15 to TRBJ1-4, with D hard to call. With 1 base removed from V and 0 bases from J, the gap between germline ends came to 9 bases. The germline gives CDR1 LNHNV, CDR2 YYDKDF (reference sequence). This CDR3 spans 16 amino acids.

The rearrangement links TRBV11-2 to TRBJ2-1; TRBD1 agrees at 8 bases. J was trimmed by 0 bases and V by 8 bases; bases with no gene match: 6. Germline-derived CDR1 and CDR2 are SGHAT and FQNNGV. The CDR3 extends over 15 amino acids. This chain's CDR3 is CASGRTGGSYNEQFF. In DNA, the CDR3 is TGTGCCAGCGGGCGTACAGGGGGCTCCTACAATGAGCAGTTCTTC. Using reference TRBV11-2 and TRBJ2-1 for the parts outside the CDR3, the full variable domain is EAGVAQSPRYKIIEKRQSVAFWCNPISGHATLYWYQQILGQGPKLLIQFQNNGVVDDSQLPKDRFSAERLKGVDSTLKIQPAKLEDSAVYLCASGRTGGSYNEQFFGPGTRLTVL.

This chain joins TRBV30 and TRBJ2-1; the D gene is possibly TRBD1 (6 bases). The CDR3 runs 17 residues. In germline, CDR1 is GTSNPN, CDR2 SVGIG (reference sequence). V was shortened by 2 bases and J by 0 bases, with 17 bases between the two germline ends. The DNA for the CDR3 is TGTGCCTGGAGTAAGAACAGGGTCCAGAGCTCCTACAATGAGCAGTTCTTC. Amino acid sequence: CAWSKNRVQSSYNEQFF.

The V and J genes are TRBV5-8 and TRBJ2-7; a weak D match, TRBD1 (5 bases). Trimming left V 3 bases short and J 2 bases short, with 12 bases between. The CDR3 is 14 residues long. Germline V lookup: CDR1 SGHTS, CDR2 YDEGEE. Written as DNA, the CDR3 is TGTGCCAGCAGCTGGGGAACAGGAGCCTACGAGCAGTACTTC. Protein sequence: CASSWGTGAYEQYF.

The V call is TRBV6-5, the J call TRBJ1-5; D remains ambiguous. Trimming pared 0 bases from V and 6 bases from J, leaving 15 bases between. Germline V gene sequence: CDR1 MNHEY, CDR2 SVGAGI. This CDR3 is built from 16 residues. The CDR3: CASSYSLPSEGQPQHF. CDR3 bases: TGTGCCAGCAGTTACTCGTTGCCCAGCGAGGGTCAGCCCCAGCATTTT.

V usage is TRBV13 and J usage is TRBJ2-1; TRBD2 matches 10 bases. The V gene end was trimmed by 5 bases and the J gene end by 2 bases; junction bases not matched to a gene: 3. The length of the CDR3 is 15 residues. CDR1 is PRHDT, CDR2 FYEKMQ, per germline (reference sequence). For the CDR3, the DNA is TGTGCCAGCAGCGAAGCGGGGGGGCCCTACAATGAGCAGTTCTTC. This sequence encodes CASSEAGGPYNEQFF.

The gene calls are TRBV13 and TRBJ1-6; D not resolved. This CDR3 is built from 14 residues. Germline CDR1 and CDR2: PRHDT and FYEKMQ (reference sequence). V gave up 5 bases and J gave up 9 bases, with 14 bases separating them. CDR3 loop: CASSLRFAGSPLHF. CDR3 nucleotide sequence: TGTGCCAGCAGCCTAAGATTTGCTGGTTCACCCCTCCACTTT.

CDR3 residues: CASSRDGFSYEQYF. The CDR3 DNA reads TGTGCCAGCAGTAGGGACGGATTCTCCTACGAGCAGTACTTC. This chain uses TRBV27 with TRBJ2-7, with D perhaps given as TRBD1 or TRBD2 (5 bases each). The CDR3 spans 14 residues. V lost 5 bases to trimming and J lost 0 bases, with 11 bases between them. Germline assignment: CDR1 MNHEY and CDR2 SMNVEV (reference sequence).

This clone was seen more than once but under ten times. The genes are TRBV2 and TRBJ2-7, with D unresolved. The CDR3 contains 10 residues. V lost 8 bases and J lost 0, with 2 bases in between. The germline CDR1 and CDR2 sequences are SNHLY and FYNNEI. CDR3 sequence reads: CASLSYEQYF. The CDR3 DNA reads as TGTGCCAGCCTCTCCTACGAGCAGTACTTC.

This clone was counted a few times. This sequence joins TRBV27 and TRBJ2-5; 8 bases line up with TRBD2. The J segment lost 2 bases and the V segment lost 2 bases, leaving 4 bases of the junction unmatched. Germline lookup yields CDR1 MNHEY and CDR2 SMNVEV (reference sequence). This CDR3 is built from 15 residues. The CDR3 protein is CASSLTGGQQETQYF. As DNA, the CDR3 is TGTGCCAGCAGTTTAACGGGGGGGCAGCAAGAGACCCAGTACTTC.

V is TRBV5-1 and J is TRBJ1-1; tentative D call: TRBD1 (5 bases). V was clipped by 0 bases and J by 5 bases, with 11 bases between them. Per germline, CDR1 SGHRS and CDR2 YFSETQ. The CDR3 spans 14 residues. The CDR3 protein is CASSLGDPGTEAFF. DNA of the CDR3: TGCGCCAGCAGCTTGGGGGACCCTGGAACTGAAGCTTTCTTT.

This sequence joins TRBV6-5 and TRBJ1-1; D is uncertain. CDR3 length: 14 residues. Trimming left V 6 bases short and J 0 bases short, with 11 bases between. Germline V CDR1 and CDR2: MNHEY, SVGAGI. In DNA, the CDR3 is TGTGCCAGCAGGGGAGGATATTTGAACACTGAAGCTTTCTTT. As protein: CASRGGYLNTEAFF.

The chain employs TRBV6-5 and TRBJ2-1; D unresolved. Germline-derived CDR1 and CDR2 are MNHEY and SVGAGI. The CDR3 sequence is 11 residues long. With 4 bases removed from V and 7 bases from J, the gap between germline ends came to 5 bases. Written as DNA, the CDR3 is TGTGCCAGCAGTTTTATAAATGAGCAGTTCTTC. Translating it yields CASSFINEQFF.

This clone was seen only once. The chain uses TRBV4-2 and TRBJ1-4; perhaps TRBD1 as D (5 bases). The CDR3 is 16 residues long. Trimming pared 0 bases from V and 7 bases from J, leaving 15 bases between. Germline V gene lookup returns CDR1 LGHNA and CDR2 YNFKEQ. CDR3 in amino acids: CASSQDQGSESEKLFF. CDR3 coding DNA: TGTGCCAGCAGCCAAGATCAGGGTTCCGAAAGTGAAAAACTGTTTTTT.

The chain uses TRBV27 and TRBJ2-1, with unresolved D. Germline CDR1 and CDR2: MNHEY and SMNVEV (reference sequence). Deletions cut 11 bases from V and 7 bases from J, with 12 bases between. This CDR3 region has 11 residues. This chain's CDR3 is CAVLLGNEQFF. CDR3 coding DNA: TGTGCCGTTCTCCTAGGGAATGAGCAGTTCTTC.

This clone showed up just once. The V call is TRBV5-1, the J call TRBJ2-1, with 10 bases aligning to TRBD2. There are 16 residues in the CDR3. J was trimmed by 1 base and V by 4 bases; bases with no gene match: 5. CDR1 is SGHRS and CDR2 is YFSETQ in the germline V gene. The CDR3 DNA reads TGCGCCAGCAGCCTATCTAGCGGGGGATCCTACAATGAGCAGTTCTTC. Translation: CASSLSSGGSYNEQFF.

The CDR3 reads CAWSGGKRQPQHF. The CDR3 nucleotides read TGTGCCTGGAGTGGGGGGAAGCGTCAGCCCCAGCATTTT. The genes are TRBV30 and TRBJ1-5; possible D gene TRBD1, 5 bases. Per the germline V gene, CDR1 is GTSNPN and CDR2 is SVGIG (reference sequence). The V gene lost 1 base and the J gene lost 6 bases, with 10 bases spanning the gap. CDR3 length: 13 amino acids.

The gene calls are TRBV7-2 and TRBJ2-3; TRBD2 aligns across 12 bases. V lost 6 bases and J lost 6; bases outside the gene matches: 4. The CDR3 is made up of 14 amino acids. Looked up from germline, CDR1 is SGHTA and CDR2 is FQGNSA. CDR3 sequence: CASRRTSGVDTQYF. Written as DNA, the CDR3 is TGTGCCAGCAGAAGGACTAGCGGGGTGGATACGCAGTATTTT.

The chain recombines TRBV4-1 with TRBJ2-3, with D possibly being TRBD2 (7 bases). The V and J ends lost 3 bases and 2 bases respectively, with 9 bases between them. Germline V lookup: CDR1 MGHRA, CDR2 YSYEKL. This CDR3 spans 14 amino acids. This CDR3 reads CASSQGGPTDTQYF. CDR3 DNA sequence: TGCGCCAGCAGCCAGGGGGGGCCCACAGATACGCAGTATTTT.

The chain combines TRBV5-1 with TRBJ2-1; 7 bases line up with TRBD2. Germline V CDR1 and CDR2: SGHRS, YFSETQ. After removal of 0 bases from V and 9 bases from J, the junction contained 3 bases not matched to a gene. The CDR3 runs 13 residues. CDR3 sequence: CASSLVGEGEQFF. In DNA form, the CDR3 reads TGCGCCAGCAGCTTGGTAGGGGAGGGTGAGCAGTTCTTC.